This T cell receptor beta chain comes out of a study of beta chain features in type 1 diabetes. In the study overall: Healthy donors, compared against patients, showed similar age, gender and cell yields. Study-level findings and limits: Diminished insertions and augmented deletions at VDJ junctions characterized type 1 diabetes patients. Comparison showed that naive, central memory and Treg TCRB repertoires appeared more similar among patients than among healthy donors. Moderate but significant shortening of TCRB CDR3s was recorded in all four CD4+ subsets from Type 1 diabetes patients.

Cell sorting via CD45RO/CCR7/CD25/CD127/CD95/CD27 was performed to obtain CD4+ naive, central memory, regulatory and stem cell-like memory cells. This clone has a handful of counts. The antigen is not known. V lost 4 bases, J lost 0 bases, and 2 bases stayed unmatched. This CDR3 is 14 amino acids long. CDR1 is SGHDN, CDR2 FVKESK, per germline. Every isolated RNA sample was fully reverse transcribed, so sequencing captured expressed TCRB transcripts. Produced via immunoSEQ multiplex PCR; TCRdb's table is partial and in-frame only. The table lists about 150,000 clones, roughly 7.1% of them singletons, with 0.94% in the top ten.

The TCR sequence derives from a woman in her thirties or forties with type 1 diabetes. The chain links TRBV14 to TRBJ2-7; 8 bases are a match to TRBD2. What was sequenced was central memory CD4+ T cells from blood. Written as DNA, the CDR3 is TGTGCCAGCAGCCGAACTAGCGGCTCCTACGAGCAGTACTTC. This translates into CASSRTSGSYEQYF.